These T cell receptor beta chains were read from a single sample in a study of blood T cell repertoires in COVID-19. Libraries were prepared by immunoSEQ multiplex PCR; TCRdb keeps only in-frame clonotypes and omits some of them. The data contain about 110,000 clones, under 90% of them seen just once; the ten biggest clones take up approximately 7%. The sample consisted of peripheral blood. These receptors all stem from a woman between 45 and 65 years old with acute or convalescent COVID-19. Both conserved end residues are trimmed from each CDR3. Each record gives: CDR3 protein, D gene, J gene, V gene. D genes are given only for firm matches.

CDR3aa: ASSFYGEGYT; d_gene: .; j_gene: TRBJ1-2; v_gene: TRBV5-6
CDR3aa: AWSLRQGANEQY; d_gene: TRBD1; j_gene: TRBJ2-7; v_gene: TRBV30
CDR3aa: ASSYFGVGDTEAF; d_gene: .; j_gene: TRBJ1-1; v_gene: TRBV6-5
CDR3aa: ASETGEATRGYT; d_gene: TRBD1; j_gene: TRBJ1-2; v_gene: TRBV6-5
CDR3aa: ASSLGGYNSPLH; d_gene: .; j_gene: TRBJ1-6; v_gene: TRBV7-3
CDR3aa: ASSLGQLNQPQH; d_gene: TRBD1; j_gene: TRBJ1-5; v_gene: TRBV28
CDR3aa: ATHLRDRDPSPLH; d_gene: TRBD1; j_gene: TRBJ1-6; v_gene: TRBV19
CDR3aa: ASGAGGSYGYT; d_gene: .; j_gene: TRBJ1-2; v_gene: TRBV6-5
CDR3aa: ATRRPGEGRMRKLF; d_gene: .; j_gene: TRBJ1-4; v_gene: TRBV19
CDR3aa: ATSRGGDSYEQY; d_gene: TRBD2; j_gene: TRBJ2-7; v_gene: TRBV15
CDR3aa: ASSLGHLNEQF; d_gene: .; j_gene: TRBJ2-1; v_gene: TRBV6-5
CDR3aa: ASSFTSGSYEQY; d_gene: TRBD2; j_gene: TRBJ2-7; v_gene: TRBV5-4
CDR3aa: ASSQQGRYEQY; d_gene: .; j_gene: TRBJ2-7; v_gene: TRBV6-5
CDR3aa: ASSLALATLPQY; d_gene: TRBD2; j_gene: TRBJ2-3; v_gene: TRBV11-2
CDR3aa: ASRSDRITNEQY; d_gene: TRBD1; j_gene: TRBJ2-7; v_gene: TRBV6-5
CDR3aa: ASSEGVARGTDTQY; d_gene: .; j_gene: TRBJ2-3; v_gene: TRBV2
CDR3aa: ASSPWDRSAEAF; d_gene: TRBD1; j_gene: TRBJ1-1; v_gene: TRBV3-1/TRBV3-2
CDR3aa: ASREQGSGNTIY; d_gene: .; j_gene: TRBJ1-3; v_gene: TRBV6-5
CDR3aa: ASSQPEMDREVNQPQH; d_gene: TRBD1; j_gene: TRBJ1-5; v_gene: TRBV3-1/TRBV3-2
CDR3aa: ASSAQTGDVGYT; d_gene: TRBD1; j_gene: TRBJ1-2; v_gene: TRBV9
CDR3aa: ASSFDRARFEAF; d_gene: TRBD1; j_gene: TRBJ1-1; v_gene: TRBV6-5
CDR3aa: ASSISGQPNTEAF; d_gene: .; j_gene: TRBJ1-1; v_gene: TRBV19
CDR3aa: ASSYFGGNTGELF; d_gene: .; j_gene: TRBJ2-2; v_gene: TRBV6-6
CDR3aa: ASSTGGVMNTEAF; d_gene: .; j_gene: TRBJ1-1; v_gene: TRBV5-1
CDR3aa: ASRKGTGEGVWKPQH; d_gene: TRBD1; j_gene: TRBJ1-5; v_gene: TRBV28
CDR3aa: ASSLTGSGYT; d_gene: TRBD1; j_gene: TRBJ1-2; v_gene: TRBV6-5
CDR3aa: ASRSQGGGTGQMNTEAF; d_gene: TRBD1; j_gene: TRBJ1-1; v_gene: TRBV2
CDR3aa: ASSVFPGLQGNIQY; d_gene: .; j_gene: TRBJ2-4; v_gene: TRBV9
CDR3aa: ASSYRVHTEAF; d_gene: .; j_gene: TRBJ1-1; v_gene: TRBV7-3
CDR3aa: ASSELRRSGNTIY; d_gene: .; j_gene: TRBJ1-3; v_gene: TRBV6-1
CDR3aa: ASSPYRGTEAF; d_gene: TRBD1; j_gene: TRBJ1-1; v_gene: TRBV9
CDR3aa: ASSLSLNTDTQY; d_gene: .; j_gene: TRBJ2-3; v_gene: TRBV28
CDR3aa: ASSQELAGGPGTGELF; d_gene: TRBD2; j_gene: TRBJ2-2; v_gene: TRBV4-2
CDR3aa: SASRLSASNQPQH; d_gene: .; j_gene: TRBJ1-5; v_gene: TRBV20-1
CDR3aa: ASSSNLLAADTQY; d_gene: TRBD2; j_gene: TRBJ2-3; v_gene: TRBV18
CDR3aa: ASTQGWAKNIQY; d_gene: .; j_gene: TRBJ2-4; v_gene: TRBV19
CDR3aa: AWSSGLDSPLH; d_gene: .; j_gene: TRBJ1-6; v_gene: TRBV30
CDR3aa: ASSLGLSPNYGYT; d_gene: .; j_gene: TRBJ1-2; v_gene: TRBV11-2
CDR3aa: ATLGQFEAF; d_gene: .; j_gene: TRBJ1-1; v_gene: TRBV10-3
CDR3aa: ASSQALGGQTTSYGYT; d_gene: .; j_gene: TRBJ1-2; v_gene: TRBV4-2
CDR3aa: ATSDPTGTGNTGELF; d_gene: TRBD1; j_gene: TRBJ2-2; v_gene: TRBV24-1
CDR3aa: ASSSDRNTIY; d_gene: TRBD1; j_gene: TRBJ1-3; v_gene: TRBV28